These 13 T cell receptor beta chains share one sample of origin, sequenced in a study of a mutant IDH1 vaccine in newly diagnosed glioma. These receptors lack a known antigen. The table came from immunoSEQ multiplex PCR; TCRdb's copy has only in-frame clones and leaves some out. The profile shows about 56,000 clones, 85% to 90% of them singletons. The time point was: week 35, safety follow-up. Vaccinated patients received 300 ug of mutant IDH1 20-mer peptide per dose, with topical imiquimod. This specimen consisted of PBMCs, obtained from a glioma patient whose treatment included an IDH1 peptide vaccine. These receptors all come from a middle-aged man with glioma.

This chain links TRBV7-9 with TRBJ1-5; no firm D call. The CDR3 is 13 amino acids. With 8 bases removed from V and 4 bases from J, the gap between germline ends came to 12 bases. CDR1 and CDR2 from the germline V gene are SEHNR and FQNEAQ (reference sequence). This CDR3 is CASAQDGNQPQHF. The DNA for the CDR3 is TGTGCCAGCGCCCAGGACGGAAATCAGCCCCAGCATTTT.

This clone turned up a few times. The genes are TRBV11-2 and TRBJ2-4; D unresolved. Germline assignment: CDR1 SGHAT and CDR2 FQNNGV. CDR3 length: 16 residues. The germline V and J ends were trimmed by 3 bases and 0 bases, with 12 bases remaining between them. For the CDR3, the DNA is TGTGCCAGCAGCTTTAGAGCAGTACAAGCCAAAAACATTCAGTACTTC. It encodes CASSFRAVQAKNIQYF.

The V and J genes are TRBV18 and TRBJ2-7; TRBD2 matches at 8 bases. J lost 9 bases, V lost 1 base, and 8 bases had no gene match. The CDR3 covers 14 residues. Germline V gives CDR1 KGHSH, CDR2 LQKENI. CDR3 DNA: TGTGCCAGCTCACCACAAAAAGGCCGGGGGGGGCAGTACTTC. This translates into CASSPQKGRGGQYF.

This rearrangement joins TRBV6-1 to TRBJ2-7; 9 bases fit TRBD1. The CDR3 has 15 residues. V shed 10 bases, J shed 0 bases, and the junction held 10 bases outside the gene matches. Germline lookup yields CDR1 MNHNS and CDR2 SASEGT. The CDR3 DNA follows: TGTGCCATCTACGACAGGGGGATCCTCTCCTACGAGCAGTACTTC. Translation gives CAIYDRGILSYEQYF.

V and J are TRBV18 and TRBJ1-2; TRBD1 agrees at 10 bases. CDR1 and CDR2 from the germline V gene are KGHSH and LQKENI. Trimming cost V 2 bases and J 7 bases; bases outside gene matches: 4. The CDR3 loop spans 14 amino acids. The CDR3 DNA is TGTGCCAGCTCACCAGCGGGACAGGGGTTTGGCTACACCTTC. Protein product: CASSPAGQGFGYTF.

The chain carries TRBV9 and TRBJ1-2; D uncertain. Looked up from germline, CDR1 is SGDLS and CDR2 is YYNGEE. With 3 bases removed from V and 5 bases from J, the gap between germline ends came to 5 bases. There are 11 residues in the CDR3. CDR3 in amino acids: CASSAYYGYTF. The DNA of the CDR3 is TGTGCCAGCAGCGCCTATTATGGCTACACCTTC.

This chain connects TRBV18 to TRBJ2-3; weak D call: TRBD2 (5 bases). The length of the CDR3 is 13 residues. V dropped 3 bases and J dropped 4 bases, with 8 bases sitting between them. Germline V lookup: CDR1 KGHSH, CDR2 LQKENI. In nucleotides, the CDR3 is TGTGCCAGCTCACCCTCGAGGGCAGATACGCAGTATTTT. Translation gives CASSPSRADTQYF.

The rearrangement links TRBV19 to TRBJ2-2; D gene unclear. Germline assignment: CDR1 LNHDA and CDR2 SQIVND (reference sequence). CDR3 length: 14 residues. V lost 3 bases and J 5 bases, leaving 10 bases between the germline ends. The chain's CDR3 is CASSIGGRTGELFF. CDR3 sequence (DNA): TGTGCCAGTAGTATCGGCGGCCGGACCGGGGAGCTGTTTTTT.

The rearrangement joins TRBV5-4 to TRBJ2-7, with 7 positions matching TRBD2. V dropped 0 bases and J dropped 0; count of bases not matched to a gene: 9. The CDR3 has 17 amino acids. Germline assignment: CDR1 SGHNT and CDR2 YYREEE (reference sequence). This chain's CDR3 is CASSLGLGLADSYEQYF. CDR3 DNA: TGTGCCAGCAGCTTGGGGTTGGGGCTAGCGGACTCCTACGAGCAGTACTTC.

The J gene is TRBJ1-2, the V gene TRBV6-6; D is perhaps TRBD1 (5 bases). This CDR3 is 13 amino acids long. The V end was cut by 4 bases, the J end by 6 bases, with 12 bases between. Germline V lookup: CDR1 MNHNY, CDR2 SVGAGI (reference sequence). CDR3 residues: CASSSRVKDGYTF. The CDR3 bases are TGTGCCAGCAGTTCCAGGGTCAAGGATGGCTACACCTTC.

This chain connects TRBV6-5 to TRBJ2-3; unclear D gene. CDR3 size: 12 residues. Trimming took off 7 bases at V and 1 base at J, with 6 bases between the two ends. The germline gives CDR1 MNHEY, CDR2 SVGAGI. CDR3 in DNA: TGTGCCAGCAAAAGCGGCACAGATACGCAGTATTTT. Amino acids: CASKSGTDTQYF.

The chain combines TRBV9 with TRBJ2-2; D unresolved. The CDR3 sequence is 12 residues long. Trimming removed 0 bases from V and 8 bases from J, with 5 bases in between. Germline CDR1 is SGDLS and CDR2 is YYNGEE. CDR3 protein: CASSVVGGELFF. The DNA for the CDR3 is TGTGCCAGCAGCGTAGTCGGGGGGGAGCTGTTTTTT.

The CDR3 nucleotides are TGTGCCAGCAGCGTAGTTGTGGGGTCCAACAATGAGCAGTTCTTC. It encodes CASSVVVGSNNEQFF. The chain has TRBV9 and TRBJ2-1; no firm D call. The CDR3 spans 15 residues. Germline V gene lookup returns CDR1 SGDLS and CDR2 YYNGEE. Trimming pared 0 bases from V and 5 bases from J, leaving 12 bases between.